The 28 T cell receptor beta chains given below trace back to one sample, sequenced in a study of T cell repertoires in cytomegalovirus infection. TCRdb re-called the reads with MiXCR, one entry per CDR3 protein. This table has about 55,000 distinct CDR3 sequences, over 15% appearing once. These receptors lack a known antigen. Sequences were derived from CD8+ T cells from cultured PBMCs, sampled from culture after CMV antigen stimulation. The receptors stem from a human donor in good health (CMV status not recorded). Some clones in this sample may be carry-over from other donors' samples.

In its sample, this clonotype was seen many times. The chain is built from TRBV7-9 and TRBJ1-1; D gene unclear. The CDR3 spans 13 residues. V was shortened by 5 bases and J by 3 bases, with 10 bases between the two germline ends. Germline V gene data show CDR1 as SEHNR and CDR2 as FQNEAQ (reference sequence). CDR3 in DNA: TGTGCCAGCAGCCGGCCCCTATACACTGAAGCTTTCTTT. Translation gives CASSRPLYTEAFF.

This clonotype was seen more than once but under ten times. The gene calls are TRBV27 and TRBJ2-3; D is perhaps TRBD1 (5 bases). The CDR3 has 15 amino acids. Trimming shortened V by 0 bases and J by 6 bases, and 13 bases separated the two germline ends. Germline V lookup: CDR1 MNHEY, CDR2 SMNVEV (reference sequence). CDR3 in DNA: TGTGCCAGCAGTTTATCCCACTACAGGAAGGATACGCAGTATTTT. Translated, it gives CASSLSHYRKDTQYF.

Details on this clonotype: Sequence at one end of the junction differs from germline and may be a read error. The CDR3: CASSLGLAGESYNDQFF. The CDR3 region has the DNA TGTGCCAGCAGCCTAGGACTAGCGGGAGAATCCTACAATGACCAGTTCTTC. The rearrangement joins TRBV7-3 to TRBJ2-1; 13 positions match TRBD2. CDR1 and CDR2 (germline): SGHTA, FQGTGA. The length of the CDR3 is 17 residues.

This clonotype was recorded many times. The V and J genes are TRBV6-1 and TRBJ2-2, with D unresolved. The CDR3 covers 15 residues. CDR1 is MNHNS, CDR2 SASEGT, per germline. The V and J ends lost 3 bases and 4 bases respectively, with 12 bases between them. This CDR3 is CASSEVGSGTGELFF. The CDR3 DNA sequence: TGTGCCAGCAGTGAGGTGGGAAGTGGCACCGGGGAGCTGTTTTTT.

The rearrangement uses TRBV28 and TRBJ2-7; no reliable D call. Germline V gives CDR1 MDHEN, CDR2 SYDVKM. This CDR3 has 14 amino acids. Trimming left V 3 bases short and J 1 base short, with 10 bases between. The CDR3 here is CASSLVPTSYEQYF. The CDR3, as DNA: TGTGCCAGCAGTTTGGTGCCGACTTCCTACGAGCAGTACTTC.

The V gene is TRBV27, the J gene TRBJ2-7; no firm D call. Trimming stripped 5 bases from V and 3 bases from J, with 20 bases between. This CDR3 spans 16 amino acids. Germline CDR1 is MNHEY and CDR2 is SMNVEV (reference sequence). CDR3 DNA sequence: TGTGCCAGCAGTCTTCCGCCGAGACACCCAAACTACGAGCAGTACTTC. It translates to CASSLPPRHPNYEQYF.

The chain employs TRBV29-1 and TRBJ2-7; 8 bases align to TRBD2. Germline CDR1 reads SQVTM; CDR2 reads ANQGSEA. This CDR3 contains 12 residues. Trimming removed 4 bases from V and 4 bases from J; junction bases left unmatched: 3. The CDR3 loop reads CSVVTGGYEQYF. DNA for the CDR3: TGCAGCGTTGTAACGGGGGGGTACGAGCAGTACTTC.

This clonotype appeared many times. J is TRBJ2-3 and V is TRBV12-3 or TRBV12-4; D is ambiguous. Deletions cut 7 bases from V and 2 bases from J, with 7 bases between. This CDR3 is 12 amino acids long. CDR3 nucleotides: TGTGCCAGCACTTCCGCCACAGATACGCAGTATTTT. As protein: CASTSATDTQYF.

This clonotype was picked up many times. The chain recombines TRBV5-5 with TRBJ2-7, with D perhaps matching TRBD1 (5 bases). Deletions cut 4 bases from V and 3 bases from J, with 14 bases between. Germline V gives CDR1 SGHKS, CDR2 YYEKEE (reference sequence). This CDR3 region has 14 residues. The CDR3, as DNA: TGTGCCAGCAGCCCCCGGCAGGGAAGCTACGAGCAGTACTTC. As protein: CASSPRQGSYEQYF.

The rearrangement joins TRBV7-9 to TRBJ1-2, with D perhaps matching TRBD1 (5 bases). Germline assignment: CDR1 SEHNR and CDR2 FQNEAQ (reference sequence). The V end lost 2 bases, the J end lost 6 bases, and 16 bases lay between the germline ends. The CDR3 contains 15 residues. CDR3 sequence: CASSLWAVGEDGYTF. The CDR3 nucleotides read TGTGCCAGCAGCTTATGGGCTGTGGGGGAGGATGGCTACACCTTC.

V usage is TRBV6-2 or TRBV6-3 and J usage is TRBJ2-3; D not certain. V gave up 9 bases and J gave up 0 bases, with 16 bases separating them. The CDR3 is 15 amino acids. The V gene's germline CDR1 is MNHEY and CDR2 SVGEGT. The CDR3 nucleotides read TGTGCCAGTTCTTTACGAACCCCAAGCACAGATACGCAGTATTTT. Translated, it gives CASSLRTPSTDTQYF.

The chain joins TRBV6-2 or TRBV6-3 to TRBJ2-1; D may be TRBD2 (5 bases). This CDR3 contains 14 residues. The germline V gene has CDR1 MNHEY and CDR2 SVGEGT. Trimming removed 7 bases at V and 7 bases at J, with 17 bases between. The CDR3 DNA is TGTGCCAGCACCTTCCTCGGGGTGGGGAATGAGCAGTTCTTC. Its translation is CASTFLGVGNEQFF.

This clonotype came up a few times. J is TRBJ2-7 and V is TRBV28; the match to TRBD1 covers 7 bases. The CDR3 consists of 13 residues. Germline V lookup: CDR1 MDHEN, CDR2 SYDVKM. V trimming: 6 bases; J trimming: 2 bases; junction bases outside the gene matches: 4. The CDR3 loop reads CASRGGPPYEQYF. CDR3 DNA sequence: TGTGCCAGCAGAGGGGGCCCTCCCTACGAGCAGTACTTC.

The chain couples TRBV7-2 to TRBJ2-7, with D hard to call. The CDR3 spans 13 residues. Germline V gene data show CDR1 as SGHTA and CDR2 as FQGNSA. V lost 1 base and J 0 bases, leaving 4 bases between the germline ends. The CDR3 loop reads CASSLDPSYEQYF. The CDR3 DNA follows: TGTGCCAGCAGCTTAGATCCCTCCTACGAGCAGTACTTC.

CDR3 protein: CASSPGRGERGQETQYF. In DNA form, the CDR3 reads TGTGCCAGCAGCCCTGGCAGGGGCGAGCGGGGTCAAGAGACCCAGTACTTC. This chain joins TRBV5-4 and TRBJ2-5, with D possibly TRBD2 on 7 matching bases. Trimming left V 4 bases short and J 2 bases short, with 21 bases between. This CDR3 is built from 17 residues. Germline CDR1 reads SGHNT; CDR2 reads YYREEE (reference sequence).

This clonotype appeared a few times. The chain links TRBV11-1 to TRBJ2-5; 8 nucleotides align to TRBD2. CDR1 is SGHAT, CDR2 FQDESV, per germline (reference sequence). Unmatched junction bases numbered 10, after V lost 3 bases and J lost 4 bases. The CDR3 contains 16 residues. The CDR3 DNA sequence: TGTGCCAGCAGCTTGGGTGAACGGGAGGGGGGAGAGACCCAGTACTTC. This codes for CASSLGEREGGETQYF.

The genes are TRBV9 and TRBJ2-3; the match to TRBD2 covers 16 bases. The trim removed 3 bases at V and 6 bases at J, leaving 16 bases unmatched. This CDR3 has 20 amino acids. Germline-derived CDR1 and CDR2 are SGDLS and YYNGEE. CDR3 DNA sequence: TGTGCCAGCAGCGCCGACCCCTCCGGGACTAGCGGGGGGGCAACGGATACGCAGTATTTT. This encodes CASSADPSGTSGGATDTQYF.

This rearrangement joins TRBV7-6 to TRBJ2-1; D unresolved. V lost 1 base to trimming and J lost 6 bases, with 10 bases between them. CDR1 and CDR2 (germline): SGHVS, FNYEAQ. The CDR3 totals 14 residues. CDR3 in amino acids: CASSLGTSPNEQFF. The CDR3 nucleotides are TGTGCCAGCAGCTTAGGGACCTCCCCCAATGAGCAGTTCTTC.

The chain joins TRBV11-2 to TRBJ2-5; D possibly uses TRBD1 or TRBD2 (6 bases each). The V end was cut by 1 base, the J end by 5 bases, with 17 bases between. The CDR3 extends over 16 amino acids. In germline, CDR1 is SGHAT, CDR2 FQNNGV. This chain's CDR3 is CASSLVEGVTRETQYF. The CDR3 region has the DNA TGTGCCAGCAGCTTAGTGGAGGGGGTGACGAGGGAGACCCAGTACTTC.

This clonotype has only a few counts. CDR3 nucleotides: TGTGCCAGCAGGACTAGCGGGATCAATGAGCAGTTCTTC. Translating gives CASRTSGINEQFF. The chain employs TRBV27 and TRBJ2-1; 11 bases agree with TRBD2. V trimming: 6 bases; J trimming: 6 bases; junction bases outside the gene matches: 1. Per the germline V gene, CDR1 is MNHEY and CDR2 is SMNVEV (reference sequence). CDR3 length: 13 amino acids.

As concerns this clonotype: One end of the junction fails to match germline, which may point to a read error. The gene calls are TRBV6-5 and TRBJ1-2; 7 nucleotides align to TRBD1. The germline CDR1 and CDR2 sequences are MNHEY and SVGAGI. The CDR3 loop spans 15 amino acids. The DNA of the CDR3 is TGTGCCCGCAGTTACTCGGCGGGACAGACGGAAGGCTACACCTTC. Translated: CARSYSAGQTEGYTF.

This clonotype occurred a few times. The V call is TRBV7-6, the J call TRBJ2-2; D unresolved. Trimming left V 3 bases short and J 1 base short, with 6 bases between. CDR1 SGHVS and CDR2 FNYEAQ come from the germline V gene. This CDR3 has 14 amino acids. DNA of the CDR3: TGTGCCAGCAGCTTGAGAGAGAACACCGGGGAGCTGTTTTTT. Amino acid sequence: CASSLRENTGELFF.

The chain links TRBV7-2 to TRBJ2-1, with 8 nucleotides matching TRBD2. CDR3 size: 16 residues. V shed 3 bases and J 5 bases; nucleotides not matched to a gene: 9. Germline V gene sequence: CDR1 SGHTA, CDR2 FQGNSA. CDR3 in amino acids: CASSFRLALADNEQFF. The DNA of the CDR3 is TGTGCCAGCAGCTTCCGACTAGCGTTGGCGGACAATGAGCAGTTCTTC.

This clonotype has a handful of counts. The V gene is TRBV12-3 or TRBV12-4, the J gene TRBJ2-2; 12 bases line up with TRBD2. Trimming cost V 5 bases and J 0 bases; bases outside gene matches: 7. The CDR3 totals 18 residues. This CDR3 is CASSPPTSGRSNTGELFF. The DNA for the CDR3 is TGTGCCAGCAGTCCCCCAACTAGCGGGAGGTCGAACACCGGGGAGCTGTTTTTT.

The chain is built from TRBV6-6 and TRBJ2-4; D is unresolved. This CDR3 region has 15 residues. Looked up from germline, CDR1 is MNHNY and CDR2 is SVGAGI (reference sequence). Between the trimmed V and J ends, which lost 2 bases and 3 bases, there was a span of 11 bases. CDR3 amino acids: CASSYPQESKNIQYF. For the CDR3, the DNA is TGTGCCAGCAGTTACCCCCAGGAAAGCAAAAACATTCAGTACTTC.

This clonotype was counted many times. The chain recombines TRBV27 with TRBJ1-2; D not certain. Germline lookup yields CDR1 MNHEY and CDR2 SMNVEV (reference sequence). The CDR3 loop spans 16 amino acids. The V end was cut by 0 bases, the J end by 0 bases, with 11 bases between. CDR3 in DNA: TGTGCCAGCAGTTTATCGACCAGCACAGCTAACTATGGCTACACCTTC. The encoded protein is CASSLSTSTANYGYTF.

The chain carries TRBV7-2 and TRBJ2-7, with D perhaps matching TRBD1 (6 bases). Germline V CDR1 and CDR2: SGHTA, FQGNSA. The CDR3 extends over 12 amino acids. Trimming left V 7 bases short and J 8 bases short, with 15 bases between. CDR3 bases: TGTGCCAGCACCCAGGGGACGTGGAAGCAGTACTTC. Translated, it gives CASTQGTWKQYF.

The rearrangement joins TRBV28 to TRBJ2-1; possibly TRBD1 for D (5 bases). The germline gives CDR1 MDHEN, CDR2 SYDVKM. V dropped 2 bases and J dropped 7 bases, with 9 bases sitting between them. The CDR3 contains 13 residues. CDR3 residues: CASSLGAGNEQFF. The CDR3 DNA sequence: TGTGCCAGCAGTTTAGGGGCAGGGAATGAGCAGTTCTTC.